Here is one T cell receptor beta chain with its context. Antigen: not known. The data derive from a study of OX40 agonist ivuxolimab in advanced cancers. Study information: A history of anti-PD-1, anti-PD-L1 or anti-CTLA-4 therapy was acceptable, and around 36% had some. Of the patients, three showed partial responses, one with hepatocellular carcinoma and two with cutaneous melanoma. Study results and caveats: Expansion of clones was among the lowest in partial responders at 0.1-3.0 mg/kg.

Only in-frame clones appear in the TCRdb table, and some are missing; sequencing was by immunoSEQ multiplex PCR. This repertoire shows about 60,000 clones, 86% found once; its top ten account for 0.8% to 1%. The sequence derives from an adult with an advanced solid tumor such as melanoma, head and neck, liver or kidney cancer. The sequencing used CD4+ or CD8+ T cells sorted from blood, collected in a trial of the OX40 agonist ivuxolimab.

The CDR3 DNA reads TGTGCCAGCAGTCATTCTCAGGGGTATAATTCACCCCTCCACTTT. Amino acids: CASSHSQGYNSPLHF. The chain recombines TRBV2 with TRBJ1-6, with D perhaps matching TRBD1 (6 bases). V was shortened by 5 bases and J by 4 bases, with 12 bases between the two germline ends. Germline V CDR1 and CDR2: SNHLY, FYNNEI. CDR3 length equals 15 residues. The whole variable domain, filled in from reference TRBV2 and TRBJ1-6, reads EPEVTQTPSHQVTQMGQEVILRCVPISNHLYFYWYRQILGQKVEFLVSFYNNEISEKSEIFDDQFSVERPDGSNFTLKIRSTKLEDSAMYFCASSHSQGYNSPLHFGNGTRLTVT.